The clone carrying this T cell receptor beta chain was recorded a few times. Its antigen remains unidentified. TCR beta VDJ and CDR3 profiling used genomic DNA as template. TCRdb used MiXCR to reprocess the reads, holding one entry per CDR3 protein. The data contain about 270,000 distinct CDR3 sequences, 45% to 65% of them singletons. CDR1 SGHTA and CDR2 FQGNSA come from the germline V gene. The CDR3 consists of 14 residues. Trimming pared 5 bases from V and 7 bases from J, leaving 12 bases between. The data derive from a study of CD8+CD57+ T cells in acquired aplastic anemia. Study in general: Sorted CD4+ plus CD8+ cells gave DNA averaging about 3.2 ug. Whole-study findings and limits: Found in both controls and patients were some 31 CD8+ CDR3 sequences. With respect to CD8+ Simpson's diversity, patients and controls did not differ significantly.

The TCR was taken from a human donor with severe aplastic anemia or a healthy control (not recorded which). The chain is built from TRBV7-2 and TRBJ1-6; perhaps TRBD1 as D (6 bases). Source material: sorted CD4+, CD8+, or CD8+CD57+ T cells (not recorded which) from PBMCs. Here the CDR3 reads CASSVGGLNSPLHF. The CDR3 DNA reads as TGTGCCAGCAGCGTAGGGGGTCTGAATTCACCCCTCCACTTT.